The subject of this entry is one TCR beta chain. The sample is drawn from a study of cytomegalovirus exposure and HLA in healthy donors. 13 Jbeta primers and 60 Vbeta primers were used for the PCR. This table comes from immunoSEQ multiplex PCR, and its TCRdb copy is limited to in-frame clones, with some not included. Found here are about 130,000 clones; the top ten clones hold approximately 1.6%. The material sequenced was PBMCs. The sequence was collected from a middle-aged woman in good health and CMV-seropositive.

The DNA for the CDR3 is TGCAGCGTCCCAGGGGGACCCTCCTACGAGCAGTACTTC. Translated: CSVPGGPSYEQYF. The J gene is TRBJ2-7, the V gene TRBV29-1, with 7 positions matching TRBD1. The CDR3 runs to 13 residues. V lost 6 bases to trimming and J lost 0 bases; unmatched junction nucleotides: 5. Per the germline V gene, CDR1 is SQVTM and CDR2 is ANQGSEA.